This T cell receptor (beta chain) derives from a study of graft-versus-host responses after intestinal transplantation. As regards this clone: As yet, its antigen is unknown.

The repertoire was sequenced with immunoSEQ multiplex PCR; TCRdb's copy has only in-frame clones and lacks some. The sample has 90,000 to 95,000 clones, approximately 92% seen once. The ends were cut back, 8 bases at V and 1 base at J, with 14 bases in the middle. Germline lookup yields CDR1 SGHNT and CDR2 YENEEA. CDR3 length: 14 residues. The chain couples TRBV11-3 to TRBJ2-5; weak D call: TRBD2 (5 bases). This TCR came from a human donor who received an intestinal transplant. This sample comprised unstimulated CD8+ T cells sorted from spleen or lymph node cells, obtained before intestinal transplant. CDR3 sequence (DNA): TGTGCCAGCGAGGGCCCCCTCTCCCAAGAGACCCAGTACTTC. Translation: CASEGPLSQETQYF.